Each of the 22 T cell receptor beta chains below was sequenced from the same sample in a study of T-cell reconstitution after alpha-beta-depleted transplantation in children. Unique molecular identifiers featured in how the TCRbeta library was prepared. Via MiXCR, TCRdb re-called the PCR reads, giving one row per CDR3 protein. The data show about 980,000 distinct CDR3 sequences, with about 29% seen just once and over 25% held by the top ten. Specimen: PBMCs, mostly from graft donor cells, collected 360 days after TCRalphabeta/CD19-depleted stem cell transplant. Receptor source: a boy in the first two years of life who had a stem cell transplant for SCID, so the T cells may come from the graft donor.

The V and J genes are TRBV29-1 and TRBJ2-3; the D is unclear. The CDR3 covers 11 residues. V was shortened by 3 bases and J by 7 bases, with 8 bases between the two germline ends. CDR1 and CDR2 from the germline V gene are SQVTM and ANQGSEA. This chain's CDR3 is CSVEPANTQYF. The CDR3 DNA is TGCAGCGTTGAGCCGGCAAATACGCAGTATTTT.

The chain joins TRBV4-2 to TRBJ2-7, with TRBD1 identical over 7 bases. This CDR3 contains 14 residues. Unmatched junction bases numbered 5, after V lost 1 base and J lost 5 bases. Germline values: CDR1 LGHNA, CDR2 YNFKEQ. CDR3 in DNA: TGTGCCAGCAGCCAAGCCGACAGGGCCCACGAGCAGTACTTC. Its translation is CASSQADRAHEQYF.

This clonotype was seen only a few times. The chain links TRBV7-6 to TRBJ2-2; TRBD2 matches 8 bases. CDR1 and CDR2 (germline): SGHVS, FNYEAQ. CDR3 length: 18 amino acids. The V segment lost 5 bases and the J segment 5 bases; nucleotides outside the gene matches: 16. DNA of the CDR3: TGTGCCAGCAGCCTCGCGCCAACGCGGGGGGCTGGGACCGGGGAGCTGTTTTTT. This encodes CASSLAPTRGAGTGELFF.

This clonotype occurred a few times. The chain links TRBV6-2 or TRBV6-3 to TRBJ1-1; D remains ambiguous. Trimming removed 3 bases from V and 6 bases from J, with 14 bases in between. Germline V gene lookup returns CDR1 MNHEY and CDR2 SVGEGT. This CDR3 has 14 amino acids. The CDR3 DNA reads as TGTGCCAGCAGTTATCGTATCCGCTCGCCTGAAGCTTTCTTT. This translates into CASSYRIRSPEAFF.

This chain connects TRBV15 to TRBJ1-5; D is ambiguous. The germline gives CDR1 LNHNV, CDR2 YYDKDF (reference sequence). The V gene lost 0 bases and the J gene lost 2 bases, with 11 bases spanning the gap. The CDR3 is made up of 16 amino acids. Here the CDR3 reads CATSRDTHPRNQPQHF. Written as DNA, the CDR3 is TGTGCCACCAGCAGAGATACTCACCCACGCAATCAGCCCCAGCATTTT.

This clonotype occurred many times. The chain carries TRBV20-1 and TRBJ2-1; D gene unclear. Trimming removed 3 bases from V and 9 bases from J, with 9 bases in between. Germline values: CDR1 DFQATT, CDR2 SNEGSKA (reference sequence). This CDR3 spans 11 amino acids. CDR3: CSARAWGEQFF. The CDR3 bases are TGCAGTGCTAGGGCTTGGGGTGAGCAGTTCTTC.

This clonotype appeared a few times. V usage is TRBV10-2 and J usage is TRBJ2-7, with 8 bases matching TRBD2. The CDR3 is 14 residues long. Per the germline V gene, CDR1 is WSHSY and CDR2 is SAAADI. With V trimmed by 2 bases and J by 9 bases, 9 bases remained unmatched. CDR3 protein: CASSEIAGSPGQYF. CDR3 sequence (DNA): TGCGCCAGCAGTGAGATAGCGGGGTCCCCAGGGCAGTACTTC.

This chain links TRBV29-1 with TRBJ1-1; D is unresolved. The CDR3 loop spans 13 amino acids. V lost 4 bases and J 2 bases, leaving 11 bases between the germline ends. Germline CDR1 and CDR2: SQVTM and ANQGSEA. The CDR3 coding sequence is TGCAGCGTTGCGGCGGTACTAAACACTGAAGCTTTCTTT. This sequence encodes CSVAAVLNTEAFF. Supplemented by reference TRBV29-1 and TRBJ1-1, the full variable domain reads SAVISQKPSRDICQRGTSLTIQCQVDSQVTMMFWYRQQPGQSLTLIATANQGSEATYESGFVIDKFPISRPNLTFSTLTVSNMSPEDSSIYLCSVAAVLNTEAFFGQGTRLTVV.

The CDR3 coding sequence is TGCAGTGCAGATCGCGGGGAAACAGGGGGTTACGAGCAGTACTTC. Its translation is CSADRGETGGYEQYF. The chain recombines TRBV20-1 with TRBJ2-7, with 8 bases fitting TRBD1. After removal of 6 bases from V and 4 bases from J, the junction contained 14 bases not matched to a gene. The CDR3 loop spans 15 amino acids. The germline gives CDR1 DFQATT, CDR2 SNEGSKA (reference sequence).

The J gene is TRBJ2-7, the V gene TRBV7-8; perhaps D is TRBD1 or TRBD2 (5 bases each). The CDR3 spans 16 residues. CDR1 and CDR2 from the germline V gene are SGHVS and FQNEAQ. V lost 4 bases to trimming and J lost 6 bases, with 22 bases between them. The CDR3 DNA follows: TGTGCCAGCAGCTCGGCAGATTGGGGACGGGGAATCGAGCAGTACTTC. It translates to CASSSADWGRGIEQYF.

This clonotype was seen a handful of times. The V call is TRBV18, the J call TRBJ2-1, with D perhaps assigned TRBD1 or TRBD2 (5 bases each). CDR1 is KGHSH, CDR2 LQKENI, per germline. The CDR3 consists of 16 residues. V was pared by 3 bases and J by 3 bases, with 15 bases between. The CDR3 bases are TGTGCCAGCTCACCCGGGGACCTTTTAAACTACAATGAGCAGTTCTTC. It specifies CASSPGDLLNYNEQFF.

The V call is TRBV25-1, the J call TRBJ1-5; D call uncertain. V lost 0 bases to trimming and J lost 6 bases, with 9 bases between them. This CDR3 contains 14 residues. Germline V CDR1 and CDR2: MGHDK, SYGVNS. The CDR3 protein is CASSEYGVGQPQHF. CDR3 DNA: TGTGCCAGCAGTGAATATGGGGTAGGTCAGCCCCAGCATTTT.

V is TRBV20-1 and J is TRBJ1-1, with D possibly being TRBD1 (5 bases). The V end lost 3 bases, the J end lost 4 bases, and 9 bases lay between the germline ends. CDR3 length equals 12 residues. CDR1 is DFQATT, CDR2 SNEGSKA, per germline (reference sequence). The CDR3, as DNA: TGCAGTGCTAGGACGGGACCCACTGAAGCTTTCTTT. It encodes CSARTGPTEAFF.

J is TRBJ2-5 and V is TRBV5-6; TRBD1 matches at 8 bases. The J segment lost 6 bases and the V segment lost 4 bases, leaving 8 bases of the junction unmatched. CDR1 SGHDT and CDR2 YYEEEE come from the germline V gene. The CDR3 is made up of 14 amino acids. The CDR3 here is CASSRVRQGQTQYF. The DNA for the CDR3 is TGTGCCAGCAGCAGAGTGCGACAGGGGCAGACCCAGTACTTC. Based on the CDR3 plus reference TRBV5-6 and TRBJ2-5, the full variable domain is DAGVTQSPTHLIKTRGQQVTLRCSPKSGHDTVSWYQQALGQGPQFIFQYYEEEERQRGNFPDRFSGHQFPNYSSELNVNALLLGDSALYLCASSRVRQGQTQYFGPGTRLLVL.

Only a few counts were recorded for this clonotype. The chain combines TRBV4-3 with TRBJ1-5; 10 positions match TRBD1. This CDR3 has 17 residues. The V and J ends lost 3 bases and 2 bases, in that order; junction bases with no gene match: 7. Germline V gene sequence: CDR1 LGHNA, CDR2 YSLEER. This CDR3 is CASSHEPGTGGNQPQHF. DNA of the CDR3: TGCGCCAGCAGCCACGAACCCGGGACAGGGGGCAATCAGCCCCAGCATTTT.

This clonotype was recorded a few times. J is TRBJ1-5 and V is TRBV7-2, with no clear D. Trimming took 4 bases from V and 7 from J, leaving 17 bases between them. Looked up from germline, CDR1 is SGHTA and CDR2 is FQGNSA. The CDR3 covers 15 residues. CDR3 protein: CASSYQLGLRQPQHF. The CDR3 nucleotides are TGTGCCAGCAGCTACCAACTCGGGCTCAGACAGCCCCAGCATTTT.

The chain uses TRBV5-1 and TRBJ1-5, with TRBD1 matching 8 bases. Germline CDR1 is SGHRS and CDR2 is YFSETQ. CDR3 length equals 14 residues. Losses at the gene ends were 4 bases for V and 10 bases for J; bases not matched to a gene: 10. The CDR3 region has the DNA TGCGCCAGCAGCGGATCGGGACAGGAGAGTCCCCAGCATTTT. This encodes CASSGSGQESPQHF.

V and J are TRBV5-1 and TRBJ2-1; TRBD2 matches 9 bases. The length of the CDR3 is 15 residues. Germline V lookup: CDR1 SGHRS, CDR2 YFSETQ. Trimming removed 2 bases from V and 7 bases from J; junction bases left unmatched: 7. The CDR3 here is CASSFSGGTGNEQFF. CDR3 sequence (DNA): TGCGCCAGCAGCTTTAGCGGGGGAACGGGGAATGAGCAGTTCTTC.

As to this clonotype: The junction departs from germline at one end; a sequencing error may be responsible. The gene calls are TRBV15 and TRBJ2-4; D gene unclear. CDR3 length: 14 residues. Per germline, CDR1 LNHNV and CDR2 YYDKDF (reference sequence). The CDR3 loop is CATTREIAKNIQYF. The DNA of the CDR3 is TGTGCCACCACCAGAGAGATAGCCAAAAACATTCAGTACTTC.

This clonotype occurred a few times. This chain connects TRBV10-3 to TRBJ2-2; D unclear. CDR3 size: 13 residues. The V gene's germline CDR1 is ENHRY and CDR2 SYGVKD. The V and J ends lost 8 bases and 2 bases respectively, with 9 bases between them. CDR3 residues: CAIGKANTGELFF. Here the CDR3 DNA reads TGTGCCATCGGAAAGGCCAACACCGGGGAGCTGTTTTTT.

This clonotype was observed a handful of times. The chain has TRBV10-3 and TRBJ2-5; 11 bases match TRBD2. The CDR3 is 16 amino acids. Germline assignment: CDR1 ENHRY and CDR2 SYGVKD. V shed 3 bases, J shed 5 bases, and the junction held 8 bases outside the gene matches. DNA for the CDR3: TGTGCCATCAGTGATGGTAGCGGGGGGGGAGGTGAGACCCAGTACTTC. Its translation: CAISDGSGGGGETQYF.

The chain combines TRBV28 with TRBJ1-2, with D possibly matching TRBD1 (6 bases). The germline V and J ends were trimmed by 10 bases and 2 bases, with 20 bases remaining between them. Germline CDR1 is MDHEN and CDR2 is SYDVKM. The CDR3 totals 15 residues. The CDR3 protein is CATKGGGHPNYGYTF. CDR3 in DNA: TGTGCCACCAAAGGCGGGGGGCACCCGAACTATGGCTACACCTTC.